This TCR beta chain emerged from a study of blood T cell repertoires in COVID-19. About the research overall: From the United States, Italy and Spain came samples of acute and convalescent COVID-19.

This clone was detected ten times or more. Other DNA sequences in this specimen translate into the identical CDR3. The CDR3 consists of 15 residues. The germline CDR1 and CDR2 sequences are SEHNR and FQNEAQ (reference sequence). Germline trimming cut 5 bases from V and 0 bases from J; bases unmatched to any gene: 1. Study processing details: By means of reference gene primer amplification, nucleated cell counts were estimated. Using immunoSEQ multiplex PCR, the repertoire was profiled, and TCRdb retains in-frame clones only, with some absent. V, J and clone size reflect that table, while D and trimming were determined from the DNA. The table shows under 250,000 clones, with roughly 79% occurring only once.

The receptor was isolated from a woman between 50 and 59 years old with acute COVID-19. Material for sequencing was PBMCs or T cells enriched from blood (not recorded which). The chain has TRBV7-9 and TRBJ2-1, with TRBD2 identical over 10 bases. CDR3 coding DNA: TGTGCCAGCAGCCCTAGCGGGAGCTCCTACAATGAGCAGTTCTTC. Protein sequence: CASSPSGSSYNEQFF.